This entry is about one T cell receptor beta chain. This specimen belongs to a study of blood T cell repertoires in COVID-19. Data came from immunoSEQ multiplex PCR; TCRdb stores just in-frame clones and leaves some out. The table includes about 340,000 clones, approximately 86% detected once. This CDR3 has 12 residues. The germline V gene encodes CDR1 SQVTM and CDR2 ANQGSEA. With V trimmed by 3 bases and J by 7 bases, 6 bases remained unmatched. The chain uses TRBV29-1 and TRBJ2-7; 7 nucleotides align to TRBD1. The TCR was taken from a woman aged 55-69 years with COVID-19, enrolled during active disease. Sequencing used peripheral blood. CDR3 coding DNA: TGCAGCGTTGAGTTTCAGGGACAGGAGCAGTACTTC. Translating gives CSVEFQGQEQYF.